Below are 6 T cell receptor beta chains sequenced from a single sample in a study of blood T cell repertoires in COVID-19. The protocol was immunoSEQ multiplex PCR, while the TCRdb copy is restricted to in-frame clones and leaves out a portion. The table has about 200,000 clones, about four fifths seen once. Sequenced input: peripheral blood. These receptors were obtained from a woman between 40 and 50 years old with COVID-19, enrolled during active disease.

This clone was recorded once. V and J are TRBV3-1 (or the pseudogene TRBV3-2) and TRBJ2-7; 9 positions match TRBD1. J lost 3 bases, V lost 3 bases, and 6 bases had no gene match. In germline, CDR1 is LGHDT, CDR2 YNNKEL (reference sequence). This CDR3 contains 15 residues. CDR3 sequence: CASSHLGQGIYEQYF. The CDR3 coding sequence is TGTGCCAGCAGCCACCTAGGACAGGGGATCTACGAGCAGTACTTC.

J is TRBJ2-7 and V is TRBV6-6; no clear D. Trimming took off 1 base at V and 5 bases at J, with 15 bases between the two ends. The CDR3 is 15 amino acids. Germline CDR1 MNHNY, CDR2 SVGAGI (reference sequence). The CDR3 bases are TGTGCCAGCAGTTACTATCAGGATCGAAGAGACGAGCAGTACTTC. It specifies CASSYYQDRRDEQYF.

This clone was counted a few times. The chain combines TRBV7-9 with TRBJ1-1; 7 nucleotides line up with TRBD1. Germline loops: CDR1 SEHNR, CDR2 FQNEAQ (reference sequence). Trimming cost V 4 bases and J 6 bases; bases outside gene matches: 5. The CDR3 runs to 13 residues. For the CDR3, the DNA is TGTGCCAGCAGCTACGGACAGGTCCCTGAAGCTTTCTTT. Its protein product is CASSYGQVPEAFF.

V gene TRBV6-5 combines with J gene TRBJ2-3; tentatively, D is TRBD1 (5 bases). The ends were cut back, 2 bases at V and 9 bases at J, with 9 bases in the middle. The CDR3 loop spans 12 amino acids. Germline V gene data show CDR1 as MNHEY and CDR2 as SVGAGI. The CDR3 DNA reads TGTGCCAGCAGTTACGGGGCCGGAACGCAGTATTTT. The encoded protein is CASSYGAGTQYF.

V and J are TRBV5-4 and TRBJ1-2; D unresolved. Trimming removed 1 base from V and 7 bases from J, with 20 bases in between. Germline V gene sequence: CDR1 SGHNT, CDR2 YYREEE (reference sequence). This CDR3 has 16 residues. Written as DNA, the CDR3 is TGTGCCAGCAGCTTGTCTGCGGGAACTCTTCTCCGTGGCTACACCTTC. It specifies CASSLSAGTLLRGYTF.

The chain links TRBV4-2 to TRBJ1-2; unclear D gene. The CDR3 loop spans 11 amino acids. Trimming left V 6 bases short and J 5 bases short, with 7 bases between. The germline V gene has CDR1 LGHNA and CDR2 YNFKEQ. The CDR3: CASSSVYGYTF. As DNA, the CDR3 is TGTGCCAGCAGTTCCGTTTATGGCTACACCTTC.